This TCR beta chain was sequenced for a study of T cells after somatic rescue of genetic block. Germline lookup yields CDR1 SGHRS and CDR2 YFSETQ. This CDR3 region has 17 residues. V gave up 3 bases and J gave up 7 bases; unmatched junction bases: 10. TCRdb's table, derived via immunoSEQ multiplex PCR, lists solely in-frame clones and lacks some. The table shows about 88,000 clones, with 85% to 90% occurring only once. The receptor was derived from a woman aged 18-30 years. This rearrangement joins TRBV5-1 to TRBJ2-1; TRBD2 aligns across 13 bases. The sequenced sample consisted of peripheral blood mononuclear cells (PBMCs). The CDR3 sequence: CASSSRTSGSSINEQFF. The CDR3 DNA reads TGCGCCAGCAGCTCAAGGACTAGCGGGAGTAGTATTAATGAGCAGTTCTTC.